These T cell receptor beta chains were read from a single sample in a study of blood T cell repertoires in COVID-19. Here immunoSEQ multiplex PCR was the method, and the copy in TCRdb shows in-frame clones only, minus some. The repertoire holds around 57,000 clones, with 80% to 90% as singletons. Input material: peripheral blood. The receptors here all came from a man in his forties or fifties with active COVID-19. The CDR3 runs from the conserved cysteine through the conserved F or W. D genes are given only for firm matches. Not all rows give a size; the values are once, few, many and, for expanded clones, a class.

TRBV5-6	-	TRBJ2-1	-	TGTGCCAGCAGCTTGAACCAGGGAAACTCGCAGTTCTTC	CASSLNQGNSQFF
TRBV15	-	TRBJ2-7	-	TGTGCCACCAGCAGAGATCTAAACTCCCCCTACGAGCAGTACTTC	CATSRDLNSPYEQYF
TRBV7-9	TRBD1	TRBJ2-7	-	TGTGCCAGCAGCCCCGGGACAGGGTCCTCCGAGCAGTACTTC	CASSPGTGSSEQYF
TRBV4-3	-	TRBJ1-6	-	TGCGCCAGCAGCCAAGACAGGGTGTATAATTCACCCCTCCACTTT	CASSQDRVYNSPLHF
TRBV5-4	-	TRBJ2-1	-	TGTGCCAGCAGCTTGGAACCAGGGTACAATGAGCAGTTCTTC	CASSLEPGYNEQFF
TRBV19	TRBD1	TRBJ1-3	-	TGTGCCAGTAGCGACAGGGCGTCTGGAAACACCATATATTTT	CASSDRASGNTIYF
TRBV14	TRBD1	TRBJ1-3	-	TGTGCCAGCAGGGAAGGGGGCAAAGGAAACACCATATATTTT	CASREGGKGNTIYF
TRBV6-6	-	TRBJ1-2	-	TGTGCCAGCAGTTACGGGGTCGGGGGAATTTATGGCTACACCTTC	CASSYGVGGIYGYTF
TRBV2	TRBD1	TRBJ1-2	once	TGTGCCAGCAGCCCCGGACAGGGTCGGGGCTATGGCTACACCTTC	CASSPGQGRGYGYTF
TRBV28	TRBD1	TRBJ2-1	-	TGTGCCAGCAGTCGATTATTGGACAGGGGGTATTGGGTCAATGAGCAGTTCTTC	CASSRLLDRGYWVNEQFF
TRBV28	-	TRBJ1-5	-	TGTGCCAGCACCTCCTGGGGGGGTGGACAGCCCCAGCATTTT	CASTSWGGGQPQHF
TRBV15	-	TRBJ2-2	-	TGTGCCACCAGCGGATTTAGCGTAACGAACACCGGGGAGCTGTTTTTT	CATSGFSVTNTGELFF
TRBV7-2	TRBD1	TRBJ1-1	-	TGTGCCAGCAGCCCCCGACAGGGGGGTTTGCCTGAAGCTTTCTTT	CASSPRQGGLPEAFF
TRBV3-1/TRBV3-2	TRBD1	TRBJ1-1	-	TGTGCCAGCACCCTCCGACAGGGTGGTACTGAAGCTTTCTTT	CASTLRQGGTEAFF
TRBV15	TRBD1	TRBJ2-7	-	TGTGCCACCAGCAGTGTGGGACAGGGACCGTACTTC	CATSSVGQGPYF
TRBV9	TRBD1	TRBJ1-2	-	TGTGCCAGCAGCGCCACCGGTCAGGGGGCCCATGGCTACACCTTC	CASSATGQGAHGYTF
TRBV29-1	TRBD1	TRBJ1-2	-	TGCAGCGTTGAAGATCAGACCGGGACAGATTATGGCTACACCTTC	CSVEDQTGTDYGYTF
TRBV11-2	TRBD2	TRBJ2-1	-	TGTGCCAGCAGCTTCGAAACTAGCGGGAAATATGAGCAGTTCTTC	CASSFETSGKYEQFF
TRBV5-6	-	TRBJ2-3	once	TGTGCCAGCAATTCAGAAGGCACAGATACGCAGTATTTT	CASNSEGTDTQYF
TRBV19	-	TRBJ1-2	-	TGTGCCAGTACCCAAGGGGCCCTCTGGGGCTACACCTTC	CASTQGALWGYTF
TRBV15	TRBD1	TRBJ1-5	-	TGTGCCACCAGCAGAGAGCGGCGGCAGGGGGCTAGTCAGCCCCAGCATTTT	CATSRERRQGASQPQHF
TRBV5-1	-	TRBJ2-2	-	TGCGCCAGCAGCCCAATTGCATCCACTCCCGCCACCGGGGAGCTGTTTTTT	CASSPIASTPATGELFF
TRBV28	TRBD2	TRBJ2-1	-	TGTGCCAGCAGACCGAGGGCTAGCGGGAACAATGAGCAGTTCTTC	CASRPRASGNNEQFF
TRBV9	-	TRBJ1-2	-	TGTGCCAGCAGCCCCTATGGAGGGGGGGATGGCTACACCTTC	CASSPYGGGDGYTF
TRBV4-1	TRBD1	TRBJ2-1	-	TGCGCCAGCAGCCAAGGGACAGGCAATGAGCAGTTCTTC	CASSQGTGNEQFF
TRBV25-1	-	TRBJ1-6	-	TGTGCCAGCAGTGAACAGGGGAGCTCCTATAATTCACCCCTCCACTTT	CASSEQGSSYNSPLHF
TRBV23-1	TRBD1	TRBJ1-3	-	TGCGCCAGCAGTCAATCGCAACAGGGGGGTGGAAACACCATATATTTT	CASSQSQQGGGNTIYF
TRBV27	-	TRBJ2-1	-	TGTGCCAGCAGTTTCCTCCCCTATCTAAGCTACAATGAGCAGTTCTTC	CASSFLPYLSYNEQFF
TRBV7-9	-	TRBJ1-1	-	TGTGCCAGCAGCTTTAGTGGAGCGAGCACTGAAGCTTTCTTT	CASSFSGASTEAFF
TRBV10-3	TRBD2	TRBJ2-1	-	TGTGCCATCAGTGCGGTTATCGGGACTAGCGGCATTAGAGATGAGCAGTTCTTC	CAISAVIGTSGIRDEQFF
TRBV7-9	-	TRBJ1-5	-	TGTGCCAGCAGCCTTGCAGGTTCCAATCAGCCCCAGCATTTT	CASSLAGSNQPQHF
TRBV12-3/TRBV12-4	-	TRBJ2-7	-	TGTGCCAGCAGCCCCCACAGGGTCGAGCAGTACTTC	CASSPHRVEQYF
TRBV18	TRBD1	TRBJ1-1	-	TGTGCCAGCTCTGGGGACAGCAACACTGAAGCTTTCTTT	CASSGDSNTEAFF
TRBV6-6	TRBD1	TRBJ1-4	-	TGTGCCAGCACAAGACAGGGTAATGAAAAACTGTTTTTT	CASTRQGNEKLFF
TRBV18	-	TRBJ2-7	-	TGTGCCAGCTCTCGTACCGGGTCCTTCTCCCACGAGCAGTACTTC	CASSRTGSFSHEQYF
TRBV6-5	-	TRBJ2-2	-	TGTGCCAGCAGTTATGTGAGAGGGGAGCTGTTTTTT	CASSYVRGELFF
TRBV18	-	TRBJ2-2	-	TGTGCCAGCTCACGACAGGCGGGAGAGACGAACACCGGGGAGCTGTTTTTT	CASSRQAGETNTGELFF
TRBV29-1	TRBD1	TRBJ2-7	once	TGCAGCGCCACTCGGGACAGGGATTCTCACGAGCAGTACTTC	CSATRDRDSHEQYF
TRBV7-2	TRBD1	TRBJ2-7	-	TGTGCCAGCAGCCATGACAGGGGCGATAACCACGAGCAGTACTTC	CASSHDRGDNHEQYF
TRBV19	-	TRBJ2-1	-	TGTGCCAGTAGTATAGCATCCAGGGTCGGTTACAATGAGCAGTTCTTC	CASSIASRVGYNEQFF
TRBV7-9	TRBD1	TRBJ1-6	few	TGTGCCAGCAGCCTGGACAGGGACTCACCCCTCCACTTT	CASSLDRDSPLHF
TRBV28	-	TRBJ2-7	-	TGTGCCAGCAGTTTGAGGGAGCAGTACTTC	CASSLREQYF
TRBV2	TRBD1	TRBJ1-4	once	TGTGCCAGCAGTAAGAAACAGGGGACCACCGAAAAACTGTTTTTT	CASSKKQGTTEKLFF